This T cell receptor (beta chain) was sequenced in a study of T cells in Graves' hyperthyroidism and ophthalmopathy. Amplification yielded TCR beta CDR3 regions, with RNA transcripts as the source. The HTBI primer set drove a first-round RT-PCR of the TCR CDR3. TCRdb re-analysed the multiplex PCR reads in MiXCR, keeping a single row per CDR3 protein. Of some 740,000 distinct CDR3 sequences listed, around 15% were seen once; the top ten hold roughly 10%. V dropped 1 base and J dropped 4 bases, with 13 bases sitting between them. CDR3 length equals 15 residues. Germline CDR1 is SGHTA and CDR2 is FQGNSA. Exclusion criteria comprised uncontrolled infection, other autoimmune disease, pregnancy or lactation. The study based diagnoses on clinical symptoms, serum thyroxine and TRAb, thyroid ultrasound and orbital computed tomography. The PBMCs were sourced from fresh peripheral blood (about 10 ml). This clonotype was recorded many times.

The V gene is TRBV7-2, the J gene TRBJ2-5; possibly TRBD2 for D (6 bases). The sequencing sample was made of blood. This TCR came from a woman between 18 and 30 years old with Graves' hyperthyroidism. CDR3 coding DNA: TGTGCCAGCAGCTTAGAATTCGGGAGTGGAGAGACCCAGTACTTC. This encodes CASSLEFGSGETQYF.